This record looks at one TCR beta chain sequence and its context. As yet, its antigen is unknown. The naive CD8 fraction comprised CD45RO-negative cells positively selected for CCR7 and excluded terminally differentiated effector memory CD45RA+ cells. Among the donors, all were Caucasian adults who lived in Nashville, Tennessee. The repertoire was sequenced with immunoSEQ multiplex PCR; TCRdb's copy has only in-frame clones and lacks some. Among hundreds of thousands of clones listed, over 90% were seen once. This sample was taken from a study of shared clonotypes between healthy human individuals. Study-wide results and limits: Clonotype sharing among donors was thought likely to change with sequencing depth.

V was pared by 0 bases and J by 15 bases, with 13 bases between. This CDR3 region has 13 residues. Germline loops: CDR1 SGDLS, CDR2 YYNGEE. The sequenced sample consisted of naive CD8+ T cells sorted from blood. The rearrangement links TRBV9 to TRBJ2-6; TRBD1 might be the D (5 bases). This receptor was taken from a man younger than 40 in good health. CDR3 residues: CASSVGGYQGLTF. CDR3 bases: TGTGCCAGCAGCGTAGGTGGATATCAGGGCCTGACTTTC.